The 5 T cell receptor beta chains given below trace back to one sample, sequenced in a study of shared clonotypes between healthy human individuals. Naive CD8 cells, CD45RO-negative and positively selected for CCR7, excluded terminally differentiated effector memory CD45RA+ cells. This table comes from immunoSEQ multiplex PCR, and its TCRdb copy is limited to in-frame clones, with some not included. The repertoire has about 1,800,000 clones, approximately 94% of them found once; the top ten carry 0.95% to 1.5%. The sequenced material came from naive CD8+ T cells sorted from blood. The receptors were sampled from a young man in good health.

The genes are TRBV5-6 and TRBJ2-3; 7 bases are a match to TRBD1. Germline CDR1 is SGHDT and CDR2 is YYEEEE. The CDR3 is 16 amino acids. V trimming: 1 base; J trimming: 2 bases; junction bases outside the gene matches: 7. The CDR3 region has the DNA TGTGCCAGCAGCTTGTCAGGGGGTATTTACACAGATACGCAGTATTTT. It yields the protein CASSLSGGIYTDTQYF.

This clone was observed a few times. This rearrangement joins TRBV2 to TRBJ2-2, with TRBD2 as a possible D gene (5 bases). The CDR3 is 14 amino acids. The V and J ends lost 2 bases and 6 bases respectively, with 10 bases between them. Germline CDR1 SNHLY, CDR2 FYNNEI. The CDR3 DNA reads TGTGCCAGCAGTGAATCTGAGGGCCCCGGGGAGCTGTTTTTT. Translated: CASSESEGPGELFF.

The rearrangement links TRBV5-4 to TRBJ2-7; 8 bases fit TRBD1. V shed 4 bases and J 2 bases; nucleotides not matched to a gene: 8. CDR3 length equals 15 residues. The germline gives CDR1 SGHNT, CDR2 YYREEE (reference sequence). The CDR3 DNA reads TGTGCCAGCAGCCGAGGACAGGGAAATACCTACGAGCAGTACTTC. It specifies CASSRGQGNTYEQYF.

This clone was seen once. J is TRBJ2-7 and V is TRBV7-8; no firm D call. Trimming pared 1 base from V and 2 bases from J, leaving 6 bases between. The CDR3 contains 13 residues. Germline CDR1 reads SGHVS; CDR2 reads FQNEAQ. CDR3: CASSLGHTYEQYF. The CDR3 DNA sequence: TGTGCCAGCAGCTTAGGACACACCTACGAGCAGTACTTC.

V and J are TRBV30 and TRBJ2-1; 9 bases agree with TRBD2. Germline CDR1 is GTSNPN and CDR2 is SVGIG (reference sequence). V lost 1 base and J lost 6; bases outside the gene matches: 4. The CDR3 consists of 14 residues. The CDR3 loop is CAWSGSGSVNEQFF. CDR3 DNA sequence: TGTGCCTGGAGTGGTAGCGGGAGCGTCAATGAGCAGTTCTTC.